These 12 T cell receptor beta chains share one sample of origin, sequenced in a study of human T cells and chemical hapten exposure (dated by TCRdb to 2020 to 2022). The library was generated by RACE. The sequencer listed for this sample is NextSeq 500. Clones were called with MiXCR by TCRdb after fastp trimmed the public reads at Q25, and only in-frame beta chains were retained. Here each entry gathers all rows of one CDR3 protein and keeps the most common genes and DNA. The sample table records under 90,000 distinct CDR3 sequences; 7.5% to 9.5% of these occur just once. The ten largest account for around 3.5% of the sample. The time point tag for this specimen amounts to: patch test 2, 6 weeks after DPC sensitization. According to the study, the label for this sample's treatment or condition signals: therapeutic diphenylcyclopropenone sensitization with weekly scalp DPC. Material: whole blood, obtained in connection with sensitization to the hapten diphenylcyclopropenone (DPC). All receptors come from a woman in her forties or fifties with alopecia areata. Some clones in this sample may be carry-over from other donors' samples.

This clonotype appeared many times. The chain joins TRBV12-3 or TRBV12-4 to TRBJ1-5; D is uncertain. This CDR3 is 15 amino acids long. V shed 6 bases and J shed 1 base, with 13 bases lying between them. In DNA, the CDR3 is TGTGCCAGCAGCTCTATTGGGGTGAGCAATCAGCCCCAGCATTTT. It is translated as CASSSIGVSNQPQHF.

V is TRBV28 and J is TRBJ1-6, with 8 bases matching TRBD1. The CDR3 has 14 amino acids. CDR1 and CDR2 from the germline V gene are MDHEN and SYDVKM. The ends lost 6 bases at V and 5 bases at J; junction bases unmatched: 3. CDR3 amino acids: CASSPQGDNSPLHF. The CDR3 region has the DNA TGTGCCAGCAGCCCACAGGGGGATAATTCACCCCTCCACTTT.

The chain uses TRBV12-3 or TRBV12-4 and TRBJ2-5; weak D call: TRBD2 (5 bases). The ends were cut back, 6 bases at V and 4 bases at J, with 15 bases in the middle. The CDR3 is 14 amino acids. The CDR3 here is CASSLRRWGETQYF. Here the CDR3 DNA reads TGTGCCAGCAGCCTCCGGAGGTGGGGAGAGACCCAGTACTTC.

This clonotype was picked up many times. The J gene is TRBJ2-7, the V gene TRBV29-1; a weak D match, TRBD1 (6 bases). The V end was cut by 1 base, the J end by 3 bases, with 13 bases between. Germline V CDR1 and CDR2: SQVTM, ANQGSEA. The CDR3 has 14 residues. The CDR3 DNA reads as TGCAGCGTTGAAGTGGGCCAGGGGATCTACGAGCAGTACTTC. Encoded protein: CSVEVGQGIYEQYF.

The gene calls are TRBV6-5 and TRBJ2-7; TRBD2 agrees at 7 bases. After removal of 7 bases from V and 5 bases from J, the junction contained 14 bases not matched to a gene. CDR1 and CDR2 (germline): MNHEY, SVGAGI. CDR3 length: 15 amino acids. CDR3 sequence (DNA): TGTGCCAGCATAGGTGTATCTAGCGGCACGGACGAGCAGTACTTC. This sequence encodes CASIGVSSGTDEQYF.

With respect to this clonotype: One junction end disagrees with the germline gene, perhaps due to a read error. The CDR3 protein is CASSQASGVYNEQFF. Written as DNA, the CDR3 is TGTGCCAGCAGTCAAGCCTCCGGAGTCTACAATGAGCAGTTCTTC. V and J are TRBV3-1 and TRBJ2-1; D is unresolved. Germline V lookup: CDR1 LGHDT, CDR2 YNNKEL (reference sequence). This CDR3 region has 15 residues.

This clonotype was counted ten times or more. V and J are TRBV6-2 or TRBV6-3 and TRBJ2-1, with D unresolved. The germline V gene has CDR1 MNHEY and CDR2 SVGEGT. V lost 6 bases and J 9 bases, leaving 18 bases between the germline ends. The CDR3 has 14 amino acids. CDR3 sequence reads: CASRTEARGGEQFF. In DNA form, the CDR3 reads TGTGCCAGCAGAACGGAAGCTAGAGGTGGTGAGCAGTTCTTC.

This clonotype appeared many times. The CDR3 spells CASINAEGGGYRTDTQYF. The CDR3 region has the DNA TGTGCCAGCATCAACGCCGAGGGGGGGGGGTATCGCACAGATACGCAGTATTTT. This chain connects TRBV11-2 to TRBJ2-3; D perhaps matches TRBD2 (7 bases). V gave up 7 bases and J gave up 1 base, with 24 bases separating them. In germline, CDR1 is SGHAT, CDR2 FQNNGV. The CDR3 covers 18 residues. Full variable domain (rest looked up from reference TRBV11-2 and TRBJ2-3): EAGVAQSPRYKIIEKRQSVAFWCNPISGHATLYWYQQILGQGPKLLIQFQNNGVVDDSQLPKDRFSAERLKGVDSTLKIQPAKLEDSAVYLCASINAEGGGYRTDTQYFGPGTRLTVL.

J is TRBJ1-1 and V is TRBV3-1; D is ambiguous. The V gene lost 5 bases and the J gene lost 1 base, with 8 bases spanning the gap. Germline V lookup: CDR1 LGHDT, CDR2 YNNKEL (reference sequence). This CDR3 has 13 amino acids. CDR3 amino acids: CASSAGPNTEAFF. CDR3 in DNA: TGTGCCAGCAGCGCTGGACCGAACACTGAAGCTTTCTTT.

This clonotype has a handful of counts. This chain uses TRBV3-1 with TRBJ1-1; no reliable D call. This CDR3 spans 15 amino acids. V lost 4 bases to trimming and J lost 0 bases, with 12 bases between them. CDR1 and CDR2 from the germline V gene are LGHDT and YNNKEL (reference sequence). This CDR3 is CASSRSGRLNTEAFF. DNA of the CDR3: TGTGCCAGCAGCCGCTCCGGACGGCTGAACACTGAAGCTTTCTTT.

This clonotype was recorded many times. The V and J genes are TRBV7-2 and TRBJ1-5; D is uncertain. Trimming took off 1 base at V and 5 bases at J, with 6 bases between the two ends. CDR1 and CDR2 from the germline V gene are SGHTA and FQGNSA. The CDR3 is 13 residues long. The CDR3: CASSLVAHQPQHF. The CDR3 nucleotides are TGTGCCAGCAGCTTAGTAGCCCATCAGCCCCAGCATTTT.

This clonotype was observed many times. The CDR3 region has the DNA TGTGCCAGCAACCCCAGTGGAGCAACTAATGAAAAACTGTTTTTT. As protein: CASNPSGATNEKLFF. This chain connects TRBV28 to TRBJ1-4; D remains unclear. V lost 7 bases and J lost 0, with 12 bases in between. The CDR3 totals 15 residues. Germline values: CDR1 MDHEN, CDR2 SYDVKM. Supplemented by reference TRBV28 and TRBJ1-4, the full variable domain reads DVKVTQSSRYLVKRTGEKVFLECVQDMDHENMFWYRQDPGLGLRLIYFSYDVKMKEKGDIPEGYSVSREKKERFSLILESASTNQTSMYLCASNPSGATNEKLFFGSGTQLSVL.